This record looks at one T cell receptor (beta chain) sequence and its context. This sample was included in a study of cytotoxic CD8 clonotypes in ibrutinib-treated CLL. Study-level information: Researchers reported 11 relapsed/refractory and some 14 treatment-naive patients, roughly 17 of them IGHV unmutated. After a median of about 62 months, around 15 patients stayed remitted and some 12 progressed; responses had been partial in about 24 and complete in 2. The study recorded mean values of approximately 260,000 productive templates and approximately 90,000 productive rearrangements per sample.

Sequencing was performed with immunoSEQ multiplex PCR; in TCRdb, only in-frame clones are kept and a portion is missing. Of 110,000 to 150,000 clones detected, 79% appear once; the ten largest clones hold 9.5% to 15%. CDR1 is LGHNA, CDR2 YNFKEQ, per germline. Trimming pared 4 bases from V and 8 bases from J, leaving 18 bases between. CDR3 length: 15 residues. This TCR was sampled from a human donor with chronic lymphocytic leukemia. The source material was PBMCs, sampled after 12 months of ibrutinib treatment. V usage is TRBV4-2 and J usage is TRBJ2-1; perhaps D is TRBD1 or TRBD2 (5 bases each). The CDR3 region has the DNA TGTGCCAGCAGCCTCCTGGCAGCTGGGGGATATGAGCAGTTCTTC. It is translated as CASSLLAAGGYEQFF.